The 4 T cell receptor beta chains in this list originate from one sample, sequenced in a study of blood T cell repertoires in COVID-19. Repertoires were generated with immunoSEQ multiplex PCR, while TCRdb's copy carries only in-frame clones and drops some. The sample yields over 150,000 clones, 80% to 90% seen once. The sequenced sample was peripheral blood. These receptors came from a man between 35 and 55 years old with acute or convalescent COVID-19.

V gene TRBV4-3 combines with J gene TRBJ1-1; a weak D match, TRBD1 (6 bases). The CDR3 contains 17 residues. Trimming removed 3 bases from V and 3 bases from J, with 20 bases in between. Germline CDR1 and CDR2: LGHNA and YSLEER. Here the CDR3 DNA reads TGCGCCAGCAGCCAGGAAAGGCAGGGGAATTGGTACACTGAAGCTTTCTTT. Its protein product is CASSQERQGNWYTEAFF.

The CDR3 loop reads CASSKNRAGDYNEQFF. Written as DNA, the CDR3 is TGTGCCAGCAGCAAAAATAGGGCAGGGGACTACAATGAGCAGTTCTTC. The genes are TRBV21-1 and TRBJ2-1; the table's D call of TRBD1 was not tested on the DNA. TRBV21-1 is tagged as a pseudogene. The CDR3 runs 16 residues.

The chain employs TRBV7-9 and TRBJ1-4; weak D call: TRBD1 (5 bases). Germline V gene data show CDR1 as SEHNR and CDR2 as FQNEAQ (reference sequence). V lost 2 bases, J lost 5 bases, and 15 bases lay in between. The CDR3 contains 16 residues. DNA for the CDR3: TGTGCCAGCAGCTTAATGGGCGCAGGGTGGAATGAAAAACTGTTTTTT. The encoded protein is CASSLMGAGWNEKLFF.

V usage is TRBV7-2 and J usage is TRBJ1-1; a weak D match, TRBD1 (6 bases). Germline CDR1 SGHTA, CDR2 FQGNSA. Trimming took 4 bases from V and 5 from J, leaving 11 bases between them. CDR3 length: 13 residues. The CDR3 spells CASSYIQGTEAFF. As DNA, the CDR3 is TGTGCCAGCAGCTACATACAGGGAACTGAAGCTTTCTTT.